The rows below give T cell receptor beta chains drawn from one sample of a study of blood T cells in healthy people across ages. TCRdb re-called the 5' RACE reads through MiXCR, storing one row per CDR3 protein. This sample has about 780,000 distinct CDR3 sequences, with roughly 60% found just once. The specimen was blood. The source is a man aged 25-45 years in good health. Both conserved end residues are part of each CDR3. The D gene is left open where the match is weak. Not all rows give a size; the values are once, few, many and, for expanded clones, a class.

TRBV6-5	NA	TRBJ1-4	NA	TGTGCCAGCAGCCGCCCGGGGGCCGGTGAAAAACTGTTTTTT	CASSRPGAGEKLFF
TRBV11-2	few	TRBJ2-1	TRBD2	TGTGCCAGCAGCTTTGGCCGACTAGCGACCCACAATGAGCAGTTCTTC	CASSFGRLATHNEQFF
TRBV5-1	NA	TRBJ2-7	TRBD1	TGCGCCAGCAGCATGACAGGGGGCTCTTACGAGCAGTACTTC	CASSMTGGSYEQYF
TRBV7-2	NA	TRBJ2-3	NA	TGTGCCAGCAGCTTTCAACGACTAGTTGATACGCAGTATTTT	CASSFQRLVDTQYF
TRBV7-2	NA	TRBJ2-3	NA	TGTGCCAGCAGCTTAGCGCTGGGGGGGCAGGGCACAGATACGCAGTATTTT	CASSLALGGQGTDTQYF
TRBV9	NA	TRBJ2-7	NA	TGTGCCAGCAGCGTAAGTCCCGACACCGCCTACGAGCAGTACTTC	CASSVSPDTAYEQYF
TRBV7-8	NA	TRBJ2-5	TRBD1	TGTGCCAGCAATCGCCTAGGACAGGGCGAGACCCAGTACTTC	CASNRLGQGETQYF
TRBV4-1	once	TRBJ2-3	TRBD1	TGTGCCAGCAGCCAAGCCGGGACAGGGGTGACAGATACGCAGTATTTT	CASSQAGTGVTDTQYF
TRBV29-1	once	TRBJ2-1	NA	TGCAGCGTTGCGGACTCCCCGCAGGAGACCCAGTTCTTC	CSVADSPQETQFF
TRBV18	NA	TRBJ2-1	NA	TGTGTCAGCTCGGCTCGGACAGAGCAGTTCTTC	CVSSARTEQFF
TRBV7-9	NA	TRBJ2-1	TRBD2	TGTGCCAGCAGCTTTATTAGCGGGGCTTATGAGCAGTTCTTC	CASSFISGAYEQFF
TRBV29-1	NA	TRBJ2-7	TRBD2	TGCAGCGCGACTAGCGGGGGGGCCACCGAGCAGTACTTC	CSATSGGATEQYF
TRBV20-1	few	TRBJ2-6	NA	TGCAGTGCCGGGGGAGGATCTGGGGCCAACGTCCTGACTTTC	CSAGGGSGANVLTF
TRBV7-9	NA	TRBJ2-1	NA	TGTGCCAGCAGCTACCCGGGACCGTCCTTCAATGAGCAGTTCTTC	CASSYPGPSFNEQFF
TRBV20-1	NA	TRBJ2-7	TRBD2	TGCAGTGCTAGAGATGGGCTAGCGGGGCTCAACAGCGCCGAGCAGTACTTC	CSARDGLAGLNSAEQYF
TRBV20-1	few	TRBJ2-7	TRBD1	TGCAGTGCTAGAGATCTGACAGGGGGGACCTACGAGCAGTACTTC	CSARDLTGGTYEQYF
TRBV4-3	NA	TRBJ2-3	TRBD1	TGCGCCAGCAGCCAAGATCGGCAGGGGGCAGATACGCAGTATTTT	CASSQDRQGADTQYF
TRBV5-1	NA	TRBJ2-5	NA	TGCGCCAGCAGCTTGGATCGGCTATCTACGAGCATGTACTTC	CASSLDRLSTSMYF
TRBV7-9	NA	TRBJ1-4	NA	TGTGCCAGCAGCATTCCCTGGGGGGACCTTTCAACTAATGAAAAACTGTTTTTT	CASSIPWGDLSTNEKLFF
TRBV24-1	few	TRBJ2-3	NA	TGTGCCACCAGTGATTTTCGGACGGACACAGATACGCAGTATTTT	CATSDFRTDTDTQYF
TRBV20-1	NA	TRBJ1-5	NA	TGCAGTGCTAGACCGGAGACCAATCAGCCCCAGCATTTT	CSARPETNQPQHF
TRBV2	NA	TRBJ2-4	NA	TGTGCCAGTAGCCCGGGACCTTATGAGCGGTACTTC	CASSPGPYERYF
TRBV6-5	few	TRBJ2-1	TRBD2	TGTGCCAGCAGTTACCGAGCGGGGGGGGACAATGAGCAGTTCTTC	CASSYRAGGDNEQFF
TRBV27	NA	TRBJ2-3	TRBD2	TGTGCCAGCAGTTTAGCAGGGAGGGGATTGGATACGCAGTATTTT	CASSLAGRGLDTQYF
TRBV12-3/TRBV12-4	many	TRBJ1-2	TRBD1	TGTGCCAGCAGGGAGGACAGGGGGCAAATCTATGGCTACACCTTC	CASREDRGQIYGYTF
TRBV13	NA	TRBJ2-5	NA	TGTGCCAGCAGCCGCCGCGGCGGGATCCAAGAGACCCAGTACTTC	CASSRRGGIQETQYF
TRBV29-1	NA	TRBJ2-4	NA	TGCAGCGTTGGGGGGCGAGCCAAAAACATTCAGTACTTC	CSVGGRAKNIQYF
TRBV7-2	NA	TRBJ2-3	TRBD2	TGTGCCAGCAGCTTAGCGTTTGGGGGGGCAGATACGCAGTATTTT	CASSLAFGGADTQYF
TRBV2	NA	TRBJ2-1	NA	TGTGCCAGCAGTGGTGTGGCAGCCTCCTACAATGAGCAGTTCTTC	CASSGVAASYNEQFF
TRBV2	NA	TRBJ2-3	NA	TGTGCCAGCAGTGACAGGGTGGGACCTAGCACAGATACGCAGTATTTT	CASSDRVGPSTDTQYF
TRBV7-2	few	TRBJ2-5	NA	TGTGCCAGCAGCTCTGCAGGAAGAGAGACCCAGTACTTC	CASSSAGRETQYF
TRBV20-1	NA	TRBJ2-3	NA	TGCAGTGCTAGCGCAGGGGCGGATACGCAGTATTTT	CSASAGADTQYF
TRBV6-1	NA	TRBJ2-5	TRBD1	TGTGCCAGCTCACCAGGGGGCACAAGGTCAGAGACCCAGTACTTC	CASSPGGTRSETQYF
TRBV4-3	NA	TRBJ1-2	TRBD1	TGCGCCAGCAGCCAAGCTGGCCCGACCCAGGGGGCCCCCTATGGCTACACCTTC	CASSQAGPTQGAPYGYTF
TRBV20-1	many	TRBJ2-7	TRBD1	TGCAGTGCCGACCGACAGGGAAACTACGAGCAGTACTTC	CSADRQGNYEQYF
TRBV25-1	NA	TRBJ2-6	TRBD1	TGTGCCAGCAGTGAAACAGGGGGCGCTGGGGCCAACGTCCTGACTTTC	CASSETGGAGANVLTF
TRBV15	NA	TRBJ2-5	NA	TGTGCCACCAGCCTGGGGGGGGCCGAGGAGACCCAGTACTTC	CATSLGGAEETQYF
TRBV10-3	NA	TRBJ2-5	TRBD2	TGTGCCATCAGGATGCGGGGGGGGCGAGAAGAGACCCAGTACTTC	CAIRMRGGREETQYF
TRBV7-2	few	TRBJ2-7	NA	TGTGCCAGCAGCGGGCCCTTCGACGAGCAGTACTTC	CASSGPFDEQYF
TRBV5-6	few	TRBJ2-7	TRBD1	TGTGCCAGCAGCTACTTCGGGACAGGGGTTGGCGAGCAGTACTTC	CASSYFGTGVGEQYF
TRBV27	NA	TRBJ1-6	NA	TGTGCCAGCAGCCAGACTTTGGGGAATTCACCCCTCCACTTT	CASSQTLGNSPLHF
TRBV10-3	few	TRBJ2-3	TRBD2	TGTGCCATCAGTGATACTATAACTAGCGGGGCTATCACAGATACGCAGTATTTT	CAISDTITSGAITDTQYF
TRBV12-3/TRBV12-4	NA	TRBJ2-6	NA	TGTGCCAGCAGTTCAGGGGTATCCTCTGGGGCCAACGTCCTGACTTTC	CASSSGVSSGANVLTF
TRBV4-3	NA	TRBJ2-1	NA	TGCGCCAGCAGCCCGGACTTAGGCTCCTACAATGAGCAGTTCTTC	CASSPDLGSYNEQFF
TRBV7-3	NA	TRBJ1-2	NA	TGTGCCAGCAGCTTTAATACAGGAGGGGCTGGCTACACCTTC	CASSFNTGGAGYTF
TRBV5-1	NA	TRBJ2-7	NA	TGCGCCAGCAGCTTGGGAGGACAGATATACAATGAGCAGTACTTC	CASSLGGQIYNEQYF
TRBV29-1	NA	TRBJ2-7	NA	TGCAGCGTTGAAGACCCTCCTCCCAAGGAGCAGTACTTC	CSVEDPPPKEQYF
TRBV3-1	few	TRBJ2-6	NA	TGTGCCAGCGAGGGGCCCTCTGGGGCCAACGTCCTGACTTTC	CASEGPSGANVLTF
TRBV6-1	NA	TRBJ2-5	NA	TGTGCCAGCAGCGCTGGGACAGTCAGACTCGGGGGGGGGACCCAGTACTTC	CASSAGTVRLGGGTQYF
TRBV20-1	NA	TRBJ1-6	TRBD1	TGCAGTGCTAGAGTGGACAGGGGAGGCAATTCACCCCTCCACTTT	CSARVDRGGNSPLHF
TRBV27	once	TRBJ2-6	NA	TGTGCCAGCAGTGGGGGCAGGACCTCTGGGGCCGACGTCCTGACTTTC	CASSGGRTSGADVLTF
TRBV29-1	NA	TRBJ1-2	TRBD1	TGCAGCGTTTGGACAGGGGAGGATGGCTACACCTTC	CSVWTGEDGYTF
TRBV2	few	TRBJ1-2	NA	TGTGCCAGCAGTGAGGGGGCGCATAAGGGGTTCGATGGCTACACCTTC	CASSEGAHKGFDGYTF
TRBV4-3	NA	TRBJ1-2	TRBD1	TGCGCCAGCAGCCAAGATTATGGAAGCGGACAGGCGTACTATGGCTACACCTTC	CASSQDYGSGQAYYGYTF